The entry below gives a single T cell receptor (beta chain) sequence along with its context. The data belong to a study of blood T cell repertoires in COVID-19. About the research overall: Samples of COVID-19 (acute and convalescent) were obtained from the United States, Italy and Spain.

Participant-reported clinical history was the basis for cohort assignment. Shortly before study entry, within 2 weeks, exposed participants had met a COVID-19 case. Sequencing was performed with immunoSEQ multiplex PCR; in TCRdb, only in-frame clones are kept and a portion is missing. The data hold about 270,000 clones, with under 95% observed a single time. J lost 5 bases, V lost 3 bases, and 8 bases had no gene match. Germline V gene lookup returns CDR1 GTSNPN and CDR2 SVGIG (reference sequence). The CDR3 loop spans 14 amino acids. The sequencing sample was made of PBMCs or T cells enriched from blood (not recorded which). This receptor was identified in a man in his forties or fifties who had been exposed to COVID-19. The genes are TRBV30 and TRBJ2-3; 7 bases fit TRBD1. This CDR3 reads CAWSKGAGGDTQYF. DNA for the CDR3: TGTGCCTGGAGCAAGGGGGCAGGCGGAGATACGCAGTATTTT.